The clone carrying this T cell receptor (beta chain) was seen more than once but under ten times. The antigen is not known. Molecular barcoding with unique molecular identifiers was used for the TCRbeta library. Each CDR3 protein is one row after TCRdb ran MiXCR on the PCR reads. The top ten hold approximately 11% of the sample, which has 250,000 to 350,000 distinct CDR3 sequences, around 25% seen once. Germline loops: CDR1 SGHAT, CDR2 FQNNGV. The ends were cut back, 0 bases at V and 0 bases at J, with 4 bases in the middle. There are 14 residues in the CDR3. The source of the sample is a study of T-cell reconstitution after alpha-beta-depleted transplantation in children. General observations from the study: It was surviving recipient T cells and thymic progenitors that gave some patients high TCRbeta diversity at day 60. Reports say that about two months after transplant, the alpha-beta T cells came out of several hundred graft clones that had expanded. One year post-transplant, T-cell counts and diversity were largely derived from T cells produced anew.

The sample was PBMCs, mostly from graft donor cells, taken 180 days after TCRalphabeta/CD19-depleted stem cell transplant. The receptor was isolated from a male patient younger than 18 who had a stem cell transplant for acute lymphoblastic leukemia, so the T cells may come from the graft donor. This rearrangement joins TRBV11-2 to TRBJ2-3, with D uncertain. The CDR3 is CASSLDHSTDTQYF. The CDR3 DNA reads as TGTGCCAGCAGCTTAGATCACAGCACAGATACGCAGTATTTT.